The rows below give T cell receptor beta chains drawn from one sample of a study of tumor and adjacent non-tumor tissue in lung cancer. TCRdb reprocessed the multiplex PCR reads via MiXCR and lists one record per CDR3 protein. The sample yields 35,000 to 50,000 distinct CDR3 sequences, roughly 60% seen once. Sequencing was performed on distant non-tumor lung tissue. The receptors stem from a man between 50 and 59 years old with non-small cell lung cancer. CDR3s include the opening cysteine and the closing phenylalanine or tryptophan. A D gene is named only where the DNA matches it firmly. Some rows have no size entry. The others give once, few or many, or a class for an expanded clone.

d_call: -
j_call: TRBJ2-2
clone_size: few
v_call: TRBV5-6
cdr3_length: 14
cdr3_nt: TGTGCCAGCAGCGTGACTCGGAACACCGGGGAGCTGCTTTTT
cdr3_aa: CASSVTRNTGELLF

d_call: -
j_call: TRBJ2-3
clone_size: -
v_call: TRBV29-1
cdr3_length: 15
cdr3_nt: TGCAGCGCCGCGCTAGCCGGGACTCTCACAGATATGCAGTATTTT
cdr3_aa: CSAALAGTLTDMQYF

d_call: TRBD2
j_call: TRBJ2-3
clone_size: few
v_call: TRBV10-2
cdr3_length: 16
cdr3_nt: TGCGCCAGCAGCGGGATTAGCGGGGACAGCACAGATACGCAGTATTTT
cdr3_aa: CASSGISGDSTDTQYF

d_call: -
j_call: TRBJ2-3
clone_size: -
v_call: TRBV4-2
cdr3_length: 16
cdr3_nt: TGTGCCAGCAGTCAAGATTTAGCGACAAGGACAGATATGCAGTATTTT
cdr3_aa: CASSQDLATRTDMQYF

d_call: -
j_call: TRBJ2-4
clone_size: many
v_call: TRBV20-1
cdr3_length: 15
cdr3_nt: TGCAGTGCTAGTGGCGGGGTCCTAGCCAAAAACATTCAGTACTTC
cdr3_aa: CSASGGVLAKNIQYF

d_call: TRBD2
j_call: TRBJ2-7
clone_size: many
v_call: TRBV29-1
cdr3_length: 16
cdr3_nt: TGCAGCGTTGGGGGAACTAGCGGGAGAGTCTCCTACGAGCAGTACTTC
cdr3_aa: CSVGGTSGRVSYEQYF

d_call: -
j_call: TRBJ1-5
clone_size: -
v_call: TRBV6-2/TRBV6-3
cdr3_length: 14
cdr3_nt: TGCGCCAGCAGTCCCCTTATGTACAATCAGTCCCAGCATTTT
cdr3_aa: CASSPLMYNQSQHF

d_call: TRBD1
j_call: TRBJ2-1
clone_size: medium-sized
v_call: TRBV11-1
cdr3_length: 15
cdr3_nt: TGTGCCAGCAGCTTGGACGGACAGGGCCACAATGAGCAGTTCTTC
cdr3_aa: CASSLDGQGHNEQFF

d_call: -
j_call: TRBJ2-3
clone_size: -
v_call: TRBV20-1
cdr3_length: 16
cdr3_nt: TGCAGTGCTAGAGATCCGACTGGCGGGGCGACAGATACGCAGTATTTT
cdr3_aa: CSARDPTGGATDTQYF

d_call: -
j_call: TRBJ2-6
clone_size: few
v_call: TRBV2
cdr3_length: 14
cdr3_nt: TGTGCCAGCAGTGGAGGCGCCTCGGCCAACGTCCTGACTTTC
cdr3_aa: CASSGGASANVLTF

d_call: TRBD2
j_call: TRBJ2-3
clone_size: -
v_call: TRBV5-1
cdr3_length: 14
cdr3_nt: TGCACCAGCTCTAGCGGGATAACCACAAATACGCTGTATTTT
cdr3_aa: CTSSSGITTNTLYF

d_call: TRBD1
j_call: TRBJ2-7
clone_size: -
v_call: TRBV11-2
cdr3_length: 15
cdr3_nt: TGTGCCAACAGTTCAGGGACAGGTAGAACTTACGAGCAGTACTTC
cdr3_aa: CANSSGTGRTYEQYF

d_call: TRBD1
j_call: TRBJ2-7
clone_size: many
v_call: TRBV5-5
cdr3_length: 14
cdr3_nt: TGTGCCAGCAGCTCCGGGACAGGTCGGTACGAGCAGTACTTC
cdr3_aa: CASSSGTGRYEQYF

d_call: -
j_call: TRBJ2-1
clone_size: once
v_call: TRBV11-2
cdr3_length: 17
cdr3_nt: TGTGCCAGCAGCTTAAAAGACAGCGCGAGCTCCTACAATGAGCAGCTCTTC
cdr3_aa: CASSLKDSASSYNEQLF

d_call: -
j_call: TRBJ2-3
clone_size: -
v_call: TRBV4-1
cdr3_length: 19
cdr3_nt: TGCGCCAGCAGCCAAATCGGGCTGGAGGCAAAAATCCGCATAGATACGCAGTATTTT
cdr3_aa: CASSQIGLEAKIRIDTQYF

d_call: -
j_call: TRBJ2-7
clone_size: -
v_call: TRBV5-1
cdr3_length: 15
cdr3_nt: TGCGCCAGCAGCTTTTTTCCCGAGATCTCCTACGAGCAGTACTTC
cdr3_aa: CASSFFPEISYEQYF

d_call: TRBD2
j_call: TRBJ2-1
clone_size: many
v_call: TRBV5-4
cdr3_length: 15
cdr3_nt: TGTGCCAGCAGCTCCGGCGGGGGGGGATACAATGAGCAGTTCTTC
cdr3_aa: CASSSGGGGYNEQFF

d_call: -
j_call: TRBJ1-4
clone_size: once
v_call: TRBV11-2
cdr3_length: 18
cdr3_nt: TGTGCCAGCAGCCGGCCCGTTTGGGAACAGGGACCTAATGAAAAACTGTTTTTT
cdr3_aa: CASSRPVWEQGPNEKLFF

d_call: -
j_call: TRBJ2-3
clone_size: -
v_call: TRBV11-2
cdr3_length: 19
cdr3_nt: TGTGCCAGCAGCTTATCTAGTGTGACGGGAGTACGAGGCACAGATATGCAGTATTTT
cdr3_aa: CASSLSSVTGVRGTDMQYF

d_call: -
j_call: TRBJ2-1
clone_size: -
v_call: TRBV11-1
cdr3_length: 16
cdr3_nt: TGTGCCAGCAACTCCCGGGGAGGAGGCTCCTACAATGAGCGATTCTTC
cdr3_aa: CASNSRGGGSYNERFF

d_call: -
j_call: TRBJ1-5
clone_size: -
v_call: TRBV7-8
cdr3_length: 16
cdr3_nt: TGTGCCAGCTGCTTAGCGGGCAGGGTCTGGGTTCAGCCCCAACATTTT
cdr3_aa: CASCLAGRVWVQPQHF

d_call: TRBD1
j_call: TRBJ2-5
clone_size: -
v_call: TRBV5-6
cdr3_length: 16
cdr3_nt: TGTGCCAGCAGCTTGAAACAGGGGGATGATCTAGAGACCCAGTACTTC
cdr3_aa: CASSLKQGDDLETQYF

d_call: TRBD1
j_call: TRBJ2-1
clone_size: -
v_call: TRBV28
cdr3_length: 16
cdr3_nt: TGTGCCAGCAGTTTAGGGACAGGGGGCGGGTACAATGAGCAGTTCTTC
cdr3_aa: CASSLGTGGGYNEQFF

d_call: -
j_call: TRBJ1-1
clone_size: -
v_call: TRBV6-1
cdr3_length: 14
cdr3_nt: TGTGCCAGCAGTGAGGACTTTAGGAAGACTGAAGCTTTCTTT
cdr3_aa: CASSEDFRKTEAFF

d_call: -
j_call: TRBJ2-3
clone_size: -
v_call: TRBV24-1
cdr3_length: 14
cdr3_nt: TGTGCCACCAGTGCCGGACATATCACAGATACGCAGTATTTT
cdr3_aa: CATSAGHITDTQYF

d_call: -
j_call: TRBJ2-7
clone_size: -
v_call: TRBV11-2
cdr3_length: 15
cdr3_nt: TGTGTCAGCAGCTTTAGCCATACAGGCTCCTACGAGCAGTACTTC
cdr3_aa: CVSSFSHTGSYEQYF

d_call: -
j_call: TRBJ1-1
clone_size: -
v_call: TRBV5-6
cdr3_length: 16
cdr3_nt: TGTGTCAGCAGCCTACCAAGAACAGGGATGAGCACTGAAGCTTTCTTT
cdr3_aa: CVSSLPRTGMSTEAFF

d_call: TRBD2
j_call: TRBJ2-2
clone_size: -
v_call: TRBV19
cdr3_length: 16
cdr3_nt: TGTGCCAGTAGTATATTCCTAGCGGGTCCCACCGGGGAACTGTTTTTT
cdr3_aa: CASSIFLAGPTGELFF

d_call: TRBD2
j_call: TRBJ2-5
clone_size: -
v_call: TRBV11-2
cdr3_length: 17
cdr3_nt: TGTGCCAGCAGCTTAACTCCGACTAGCGGGGGGCAAGAGACCCAGTACTTC
cdr3_aa: CASSLTPTSGGQETQYF

d_call: -
j_call: TRBJ1-1
clone_size: medium-sized
v_call: TRBV29-1
cdr3_length: 12
cdr3_nt: TGCAGCGTTGGGCAGTTGAACACTGAAGCTTTCTTT
cdr3_aa: CSVGQLNTEAFF

d_call: -
j_call: TRBJ1-1
clone_size: -
v_call: TRBV5-1
cdr3_length: 14
cdr3_nt: TGCGCCAGCAGTTCTCGGGACATGAACACTGAAGCTTCCTTT
cdr3_aa: CASSSRDMNTEASF

d_call: TRBD2
j_call: TRBJ2-1
clone_size: few
v_call: TRBV24-1
cdr3_length: 15
cdr3_nt: TGTGCCTCCAGGGGCGGCGGGAGGGCCTACAATGAGCAGTTCTTC
cdr3_aa: CASRGGGRAYNEQFF

d_call: -
j_call: TRBJ1-1
clone_size: -
v_call: TRBV5-1
cdr3_length: 15
cdr3_nt: TGCGCCAGCAGCCCCCGAGGGGGGAGGAACACTGAAGCTTTCTTT
cdr3_aa: CASSPRGGRNTEAFF

d_call: TRBD1
j_call: TRBJ2-7
clone_size: -
v_call: TRBV5-1
cdr3_length: 16
cdr3_nt: TGCGCCAGTAGCTTGGGACATCGGGACAGGGTCTCCGAGCGGTACTTC
cdr3_aa: CASSLGHRDRVSERYF

d_call: TRBD1
j_call: TRBJ1-5
clone_size: medium-sized
v_call: TRBV6-1
cdr3_length: 14
cdr3_nt: TGTGCCAGCAATAGACAGGGCCCTAATCAGCCCCAGCATTTT
cdr3_aa: CASNRQGPNQPQHF

d_call: -
j_call: TRBJ1-4
clone_size: few
v_call: TRBV15
cdr3_length: 16
cdr3_nt: TGTGCCACCAGCGCGAACCTCCTAGGGGGTAATGAAAAACTGTTTTTT
cdr3_aa: CATSANLLGGNEKLFF

d_call: -
j_call: TRBJ1-2
clone_size: many
v_call: TRBV6-1
cdr3_length: 15
cdr3_nt: TGTGCCAGCAGTGCCCCCAGAGCAGGATGGTATGGCTACACCTTC
cdr3_aa: CASSAPRAGWYGYTF

d_call: -
j_call: TRBJ2-3
clone_size: -
v_call: TRBV28
cdr3_length: 12
cdr3_nt: TGTGCCAGCAGCCTCCCCGGGAATACGCAGTATTTT
cdr3_aa: CASSLPGNTQYF